This TCR beta chain was sequenced during a study of T cells after yellow fever vaccination. TCRdb re-called the 5' RACE reads through MiXCR, storing one row per CDR3 protein. This table has nearly 550,000 distinct CDR3 sequences, roughly a fifth appearing once. The CDR3 extends over 15 amino acids. Germline CDR1 and CDR2: SEHNR and FQNEAQ (reference sequence). V was trimmed by 6 bases and J by 0 bases, leaving 12 bases between them. In this sample, this clonotype turned up many times. The chain couples TRBV7-9 to TRBJ1-3; D gene unclear. The TCR sequence derives from a man aged 25-45 years who received the YFV17D yellow fever vaccine. Sequencing used PBMCs, obtained 15 days after the yellow fever booster vaccination. This CDR3 reads CASSHFRPSGNTIYF. DNA of the CDR3: TGTGCCAGCAGTCACTTCAGGCCCTCTGGAAACACCATATATTTT.